This is a list of T cell receptor beta chains from one sample in a study of beta chain features in type 1 diabetes. The protocol was immunoSEQ multiplex PCR, while the TCRdb copy is restricted to in-frame clones and leaves out a portion. Found here are a few hundred thousand clones, approximately 15% of them singletons; the top ten hold 0.015% to 0.02%. The material sequenced was naive CD4+ T cells from blood. The receptor source for this set is a man aged 25-45 years with type 1 diabetes. Both conserved end residues are trimmed from each CDR3. Clone size is stated in some rows and not others, as once, few, many or a class when expanded.

>TRBJ1-1|few|TRBV7-2
ASSRSRNMNTEAF
>TRBJ1-2|few|TRBV29-1
SVEILYGYT
>TRBJ1-5|.|TRBV6-5
ASRPQGTNQPQH
>TRBJ2-7|.|TRBV6-5
ASRGTGTYEQY
>TRBJ1-4|.|TRBV29-1
SVEGTATNEKLF
>TRBJ2-1|few|TRBV18
ASSPSTLTSAGEQF
>TRBJ2-1|few|TRBV5-6
ASSWGLAGTNEQF
>TRBJ2-7|.|TRBV10-3
AISGPVGFEQY
>TRBJ1-1|.|TRBV30
AWSRGGGTEAF
>TRBJ2-1|few|TRBV7-9
ASSHEGNEQF
>TRBJ2-1|few|TRBV4-1
ASSQLPGLAGFDNEQF
>TRBJ2-7|.|TRBV5-1
ASSLGTDYEQY
>TRBJ2-1|.|TRBV6-1
ASSESGQGFAYNEQF
>TRBJ1-1|few|TRBV18
ASSPQGENTEAF
>TRBJ2-3|.|TRBV7-9
ASSPGTSGVSDTQY
>TRBJ1-1|.|TRBV5-1
ASVRGTGGTEAF
>TRBJ1-2|few|TRBV30
AWRRGAGAYGYT
>TRBJ2-7|few|TRBV14
ASSQDPGQGGYEQY
>TRBJ2-2|few|TRBV7-9
ANTNGVNTGELF
>TRBJ2-1|few|TRBV18
ASSPATYNEQF
>TRBJ2-1|.|TRBV5-1
ASSFTGGNEQF
>TRBJ2-7|.|TRBV30
AWSVPDSYEQY
>TRBJ1-5|.|TRBV5-1
ASSLDGGAGQPQH
>TRBJ1-6|.|TRBV4-1
ASSQEPQGNNNSPLH
>TRBJ1-5|few|TRBV30
AWSRQGYSNQPQH
>TRBJ2-1|.|TRBV4-1
ASSLQPAGGLLSEQF
>TRBJ1-1|few|TRBV5-4
ASTFDSEAF
>TRBJ2-5|.|TRBV5-4
ASSPPDARGKTQY
>TRBJ2-5|few|TRBV7-9
ASSHGTGGSRSETQY
>TRBJ1-4|few|TRBV5-4
ASSLGGVANEKLF
>TRBJ1-2|.|TRBV4-1
ASSQATAWTFRTNYGYT